These 28 T cell receptor beta chains were sequenced from one sample in a study of T-cell memory formation after mild COVID-19. Using its own MiXCR run on the 5' RACE reads, TCRdb lists one record per CDR3 protein. Among some 150,000 distinct CDR3 sequences listed, 6% to 7% were seen once. Sample: PBMCs or a T cell subset sorted from them (not recorded which). The receptor source for this set is an adult woman who had mild COVID-19 (a few samples of this study predate the infection). Cell type and time point are not known.

This clonotype was observed at least ten times. The chain combines TRBV4-2 with TRBJ1-5, with a weak D call TRBD1 (6 bases). V was trimmed by 0 bases and J by 2 bases, leaving 17 bases between them. In germline, CDR1 is LGHNA, CDR2 YNFKEQ. The CDR3 has 18 amino acids. The CDR3 protein is CASSQDFLGRGGNQPQHF. The CDR3 DNA follows: TGTGCCAGCAGCCAAGATTTTCTGGGCAGGGGCGGCAATCAGCCCCAGCATTTT.

Comment on this clonotype: Just one base apart from a much larger clone, this may be a read error. V usage is TRBV12-3 or TRBV12-4 and J usage is TRBJ2-5; TRBD2 agrees at 7 bases. This CDR3 spans 13 amino acids. The CDR3 loop is CSSSGTSVETQYF. The CDR3 DNA reads TGTTCCAGCAGTGGTACTAGCGTGGAGACCCAGTACTTC.

The J gene is TRBJ2-7, the V gene TRBV12-3 or TRBV12-4, with 15 nucleotides matching TRBD2. The CDR3 extends over 17 amino acids. Trimming removed 4 bases from V and 2 bases from J; junction bases left unmatched: 6. In DNA form, the CDR3 reads TGTGCCAGCAGTTCCCCCCGGACTAGCGGGAGGGCCTACGAGCAGTACTTC. Translating it yields CASSSPRTSGRAYEQYF.

This clonotype was detected only a few times. The V gene is TRBV4-1, the J gene TRBJ1-4; TRBD1 aligns across 9 bases. The CDR3 totals 16 residues. The ends lost 0 bases at V and 6 bases at J; junction bases unmatched: 5. Germline CDR1 is MGHRA and CDR2 is YSYEKL. Written as DNA, the CDR3 is TGCGCCAGCAGCCAAGATCCGGGACAGGGTCATGAAAAACTGTTTTTT. It codes for CASSQDPGQGHEKLFF.

This clonotype was counted ten times or more. The chain uses TRBV5-1 and TRBJ2-2; 8 positions agree with TRBD1. The CDR3 length is 13 residues. Germline CDR1 SGHRS, CDR2 YFSETQ. The J segment lost 7 bases and the V segment lost 2 bases, leaving 1 base of the junction unmatched. The CDR3 sequence: CASSLTGGGELFF. CDR3 DNA sequence: TGCGCCAGCAGCTTAACAGGGGGCGGGGAGCTGTTTTTT.

This sequence joins TRBV12-3 or TRBV12-4 and TRBJ2-3; D is unclear. The length of the CDR3 is 15 residues. Between the trimmed V and J ends, which lost 4 bases and 0 bases, there was a span of 11 bases. The CDR3 is CASSSRPTSTDTQYF. DNA for the CDR3: TGTGCCAGCAGTTCGAGACCTACTAGCACAGATACGCAGTATTTT.

This clonotype was counted at least ten times. V gene TRBV27 combines with J gene TRBJ2-3; the match to TRBD1 covers 9 bases. The ends lost 4 bases at V and 4 bases at J; junction bases unmatched: 6. Germline lookup yields CDR1 MNHEY and CDR2 SMNVEV (reference sequence). The CDR3 spans 15 residues. The CDR3 DNA sequence: TGTGCCAGCAGTTGGGGACAGGGTAGTGCAGATACGCAGTATTTT. It specifies CASSWGQGSADTQYF.

This clonotype was counted at least ten times. V is TRBV27 and J is TRBJ1-1; D gene ambiguous. Germline V gene data show CDR1 as MNHEY and CDR2 as SMNVEV (reference sequence). CDR3 length: 13 amino acids. Trimming cost V 3 bases and J 1 base, with 6 bases left between them. CDR3 bases: TGTGCCAGCAGTTTGTGGCAGAACACTGAAGCTTTCTTT. Its protein is CASSLWQNTEAFF.

This clonotype has at least ten counts. This rearrangement joins TRBV3-1 to TRBJ2-5, with 11 bases that match TRBD2. Germline V gene sequence: CDR1 LGHDT, CDR2 YNNKEL (reference sequence). CDR3 length: 17 amino acids. V lost 7 bases and J lost 5; bases outside the gene matches: 15. The CDR3 nucleotides are TGTGCCAGCACCTCCAGCCAGCTAGCGGGGGGTCTGGAGACCCAGTACTTC. As protein: CASTSSQLAGGLETQYF.

This clonotype was seen ten or more times. The chain joins TRBV5-6 to TRBJ2-2; 15 bases align to TRBD2. The J segment lost 3 bases and the V segment lost 4 bases, leaving 4 bases of the junction unmatched. The CDR3 loop spans 17 amino acids. Germline V gene data show CDR1 as SGHDT and CDR2 as YYEEEE. The CDR3 sequence: CASSGTSGRMDTGELFF. In nucleotides, the CDR3 is TGTGCCAGCAGCGGGACTAGCGGGAGGATGGACACCGGGGAGCTGTTTTTT.

This clonotype has at least ten counts. V gene TRBV7-9 combines with J gene TRBJ2-1, with D perhaps given as TRBD1 or TRBD2 (5 bases each). CDR3 size: 13 residues. Germline CDR1 and CDR2: SEHNR and FQNEAQ (reference sequence). V dropped 5 bases and J dropped 9 bases, with 14 bases sitting between them. The CDR3: CASSRPPGSEQFF. CDR3 bases: TGTGCCAGCAGCCGCCCCCCAGGGAGTGAGCAGTTCTTC.

This clonotype has ten or more counts. The rearrangement joins TRBV20-1 to TRBJ2-3; 9 positions match TRBD2. The CDR3 extends over 13 amino acids. Germline V gene data show CDR1 as DFQATT and CDR2 as SNEGSKA (reference sequence). V dropped 1 base and J dropped 7; count of bases not matched to a gene: 3. The CDR3: CSARAPSGNTQYF. The DNA for the CDR3 is TGCAGTGCTAGAGCCCCTAGCGGGAATACGCAGTATTTT.

This clonotype was seen a few times. The chain combines TRBV12-3 or TRBV12-4 with TRBJ2-4; 8 bases agree with TRBD1. CDR3 length: 16 amino acids. With 3 bases clipped from V and 2 bases from J, the junction kept 6 bases outside the gene matches. CDR3 residues: CASSLAGGGSKNIQYF. For the CDR3, the DNA is TGTGCCAGCAGTTTGGCAGGGGGCGGGTCCAAAAACATTCAGTACTTC.

This chain links TRBV27 with TRBJ2-7, with D perhaps matching TRBD1 or TRBD2 (5 bases each). The germline CDR1 and CDR2 sequences are MNHEY and SMNVEV (reference sequence). CDR3 length: 15 residues. Trimming left V 6 bases short and J 0 bases short, with 15 bases between. As DNA, the CDR3 is TGTGCCAGCAGCCCGAGGGGTAGGAGCTCCTACGAGCAGTACTTC. This encodes CASSPRGRSSYEQYF.

V and J are TRBV5-1 and TRBJ2-7; D perhaps matches TRBD1 (5 bases). Germline V gene lookup returns CDR1 SGHRS and CDR2 YFSETQ. This CDR3 has 14 amino acids. V gave up 0 bases and J gave up 2 bases, with 9 bases separating them. This CDR3 reads CASSLAGSTYEQYF. CDR3 bases: TGCGCCAGCAGCTTGGCAGGGTCAACCTACGAGCAGTACTTC.

This clonotype showed up just a few times. The CDR3 nucleotides read TGTGCCACCAGTGAACATGTCGAACAAGAGACCCAGTACTTC. This sequence encodes CATSEHVEQETQYF. The rearrangement uses TRBV24-1 and TRBJ2-5; no definite D call. From germline, CDR1 is KGHDR and CDR2 SFDVKD. The ends were cut back, 4 bases at V and 2 bases at J, with 10 bases in the middle. The CDR3 loop spans 14 amino acids.

V usage is TRBV19 and J usage is TRBJ2-2; 7 nucleotides line up with TRBD1. V trimming: 9 bases; J trimming: 3 bases; junction bases outside the gene matches: 7. The CDR3 is 14 amino acids. Germline V lookup: CDR1 LNHDA, CDR2 SQIVND (reference sequence). CDR3 in amino acids: CARVRTGYTGELFF. The CDR3 coding sequence is TGTGCCAGAGTGAGGACAGGCTACACCGGGGAGCTGTTTTTT.

The genes are TRBV18 and TRBJ2-1; TRBD2 matches at 9 bases. After removal of 2 bases from V and 6 bases from J, the junction contained 5 bases not matched to a gene. Germline V lookup: CDR1 KGHSH, CDR2 LQKENI. The length of the CDR3 is 15 residues. The CDR3 loop reads CASSPNSGSFNEQFF. DNA for the CDR3: TGTGCCAGCTCACCAAATAGCGGGAGTTTCAATGAGCAGTTCTTC. Full variable domain (rest looked up from reference TRBV18 and TRBJ2-1): NAGVMQNPRHLVRRRGQEARLRCSPMKGHSHVYWYRQLPEEGLKFMVYLQKENIIDESGMPKERFSAEFPKEGPSILRIQQVVRGDSAAYFCASSPNSGSFNEQFFGPGTRLTVL.

At least ten counts were recorded for this clonotype. The chain combines TRBV7-8 with TRBJ2-3; D call uncertain. CDR1 and CDR2 (germline): SGHVS, FQNEAQ. The CDR3 length is 12 residues. Trimming cost V 6 bases and J 4 bases, with 8 bases left between them. The CDR3 DNA reads as TGTGCCAGCAGGTCGGCCGCAGATACGCAGTATTTT. It specifies CASRSAADTQYF.

In this sample, this clonotype turned up many times. The chain uses TRBV5-1 and TRBJ2-3; no clear D gene. The CDR3 length is 13 residues. The germline CDR1 and CDR2 sequences are SGHRS and YFSETQ. Trimming cost V 4 bases and J 6 bases, with 12 bases left between them. The CDR3 is CASSGPRFDTQYF. DNA for the CDR3: TGCGCCAGCAGCGGACCTAGATTTGATACGCAGTATTTT.

The chain combines TRBV20-1 with TRBJ2-4; 9 bases agree with TRBD2. V lost 6 bases and J lost 0; bases outside the gene matches: 6. The V gene's germline CDR1 is DFQATT and CDR2 SNEGSKA (reference sequence). CDR3 length: 15 residues. This CDR3 is CSAPLAGIAKNIQYF. As DNA, the CDR3 is TGCAGTGCGCCCCTAGCGGGGATAGCCAAAAACATTCAGTACTTC.

The chain employs TRBV7-2 and TRBJ2-7; the D is unclear. The CDR3 consists of 14 residues. V was shortened by 1 base and J by 0 bases, with 7 bases between the two germline ends. In germline, CDR1 is SGHTA, CDR2 FQGNSA. This chain's CDR3 is CASSLEGLSYEQYF. DNA of the CDR3: TGTGCCAGCAGCTTAGAGGGCCTCTCCTACGAGCAGTACTTC.

There are a few counts of this clonotype. The rearrangement joins TRBV5-4 to TRBJ2-7, with 12 bases fitting TRBD2. Germline V gene lookup returns CDR1 SGHNT and CDR2 YYREEE (reference sequence). The CDR3 consists of 15 residues. Trimming removed 4 bases from V and 5 bases from J; junction bases left unmatched: 7. The CDR3, as DNA: TGTGCCAGCAGCCCCCTAGCGGGAGGGCCCCACGAGCAGTACTTC. Translated: CASSPLAGGPHEQYF.

This sequence joins TRBV6-6 and TRBJ1-5; perhaps TRBD1 as D (5 bases). Germline CDR1 is MNHNY and CDR2 is SVGAGI (reference sequence). The CDR3 spans 15 residues. The V end was cut by 4 bases, the J end by 3 bases, with 13 bases between. In DNA, the CDR3 is TGTGCCAGCAGTTCCACAGGTTTAGCCAATCAGCCCCAGCATTTT. This gives the protein CASSSTGLANQPQHF.

This clonotype was seen more than once but under ten times. The chain links TRBV2 to TRBJ1-1, with 8 bases fitting TRBD1. V shed 7 bases and J 2 bases; nucleotides not matched to a gene: 9. The CDR3 loop spans 15 amino acids. Per the germline V gene, CDR1 is SNHLY and CDR2 is FYNNEI. The CDR3: CASTKDREANTEAFF. The DNA of the CDR3 is TGTGCCAGCACGAAGGACAGGGAAGCAAACACTGAAGCTTTCTTT.

This clonotype was picked up many times. J is TRBJ1-5 and V is TRBV9; unclear D gene. Trimming shortened V by 0 bases and J by 0 bases, and 4 bases separated the two germline ends. CDR3 size: 14 residues. Germline loops: CDR1 SGDLS, CDR2 YYNGEE. CDR3 coding DNA: TGTGCCAGCAGCGTAGGAAATAGCAATCAGCCCCAGCATTTT. It is translated as CASSVGNSNQPQHF.

The rearrangement uses TRBV6-1 and TRBJ1-5; a weak D match, TRBD1 (5 bases). This CDR3 has 16 residues. V dropped 5 bases and J dropped 1 base, with 15 bases sitting between them. Per germline, CDR1 MNHNS and CDR2 SASEGT. The CDR3 reads CASSIRDRPSNQPQHF. CDR3 bases: TGTGCCAGCAGTATACGGGACCGGCCGAGCAATCAGCCCCAGCATTTT.

This clonotype was detected ten times or more. V usage is TRBV6-5 and J usage is TRBJ2-7; 7 bases fit TRBD2. The germline gives CDR1 MNHEY, CDR2 SVGAGI. The V gene end was trimmed by 6 bases and the J gene end by 0 bases; junction bases not matched to a gene: 5. The CDR3 is made up of 14 amino acids. The CDR3 coding sequence is TGTGCCAGCAGCAGTAGCGGGCGCTCCTACGAGCAGTACTTC. Translation gives CASSSSGRSYEQYF.